Shown below are 6 T cell receptor beta chains from a single sample sequenced in a study of control samples from healthy donors and cancer patients. The protocol was immunoSEQ multiplex PCR, while the TCRdb copy is restricted to in-frame clones and leaves out a portion. The repertoire holds 65,000 to 95,000 clones, with around 87% as singletons. Material for sequencing was blood. These receptors originate from a man aged 45 to 65 in good health.

The chain has TRBV9 and TRBJ1-2; possible D gene TRBD1, 5 bases. Germline lookup yields CDR1 SGDLS and CDR2 YYNGEE. The CDR3 consists of 14 residues. V gave up 4 bases and J gave up 5 bases, with 15 bases separating them. For the CDR3, the DNA is TGTGCCAGCAGCCCCGACAGAAATTTATATGGCTACACCTTC. Translating it yields CASSPDRNLYGYTF. Based on the CDR3 plus reference TRBV9 and TRBJ1-2, the full variable domain is DSGVTQTPKHLITATGQRVTLRCSPRSGDLSVYWYQQSLDQGLQFLIQYYNGEERAKGNILERFSAQQFPDLHSELNLSSLELGDSALYFCASSPDRNLYGYTFGSGTRLTVV.

The V call is TRBV7-9, the J call TRBJ2-7; D remains ambiguous. The CDR3 runs to 13 residues. Germline lookup yields CDR1 SEHNR and CDR2 FQNEAQ (reference sequence). With 3 bases removed from V and 9 bases from J, the gap between germline ends came to 15 bases. The CDR3 coding sequence is TGTGCCAGCAGCTTGGCCGGTGGGGTCGGGCAGTACTTC. Amino acids: CASSLAGGVGQYF.

DNA of the CDR3: TGTGCCAGCAGCCTCTCCGGACAGGCCTATGGCTACACCTTC. Its translation is CASSLSGQAYGYTF. The rearrangement links TRBV7-3 to TRBJ1-2, with 7 bases identical to TRBD1. Germline V lookup: CDR1 SGHTA, CDR2 FQGTGA. The CDR3 runs to 14 residues. V was pared by 5 bases and J by 4 bases, with 7 bases of the junction left unmatched.

The rearrangement joins TRBV4-1 to TRBJ2-7; D not certain. This CDR3 spans 13 amino acids. CDR1 is MGHRA, CDR2 YSYEKL, per germline. The germline V and J ends were trimmed by 4 bases and 12 bases, with 19 bases remaining between them. The DNA of the CDR3 is TGCGCCAGCAGCCTAGACCCCACTAAAGGGTTGTACTTC. This translates into CASSLDPTKGLYF.

The gene calls are TRBV19 and TRBJ1-1, with 7 bases aligning to TRBD1. This CDR3 region has 16 residues. The germline gives CDR1 LNHDA, CDR2 SQIVND (reference sequence). V was pared by 2 bases and J by 2 bases, with 8 bases of the junction left unmatched. The CDR3 DNA follows: TGTGCCAGTAGTATACTTTACTACAGGGGAAACACTGAAGCTTTCTTT. It encodes CASSILYYRGNTEAFF. Using reference TRBV19 and TRBJ1-1 for the parts outside the CDR3, the full variable domain is DGGITQSPKYLFRKEGQNVTLSCEQNLNHDAMYWYRQDPGQGLRLIYYSQIVNDFQKGDIAEGYSVSREKKESFPLTVTSAQKNPTAFYLCASSILYYRGNTEAFFGQGTRLTVV.

The chain recombines TRBV19 with TRBJ2-7, with a possible D match to TRBD2 (5 bases). CDR1 LNHDA and CDR2 SQIVND come from the germline V gene (reference sequence). The CDR3 contains 14 residues. The V and J ends lost 7 bases and 2 bases respectively, with 15 bases between them. The CDR3 is CASTPRTAPYEQYF. The CDR3 coding sequence is TGTGCCAGTACCCCCCGGACTGCTCCCTACGAGCAGTACTTC.